The 30 T cell receptor beta chains given below trace back to one sample, sequenced in a study of blood T cell repertoires in COVID-19. This table comes from immunoSEQ multiplex PCR, and its TCRdb copy is limited to in-frame clones, with some not included. The sample yields about 150,000 clones, around four fifths seen once. The sample taken for sequencing was peripheral blood. These receptors were obtained from a woman aged 40 to 55 with active or convalescent COVID-19.

V gene TRBV4-1 combines with J gene TRBJ1-5; possible D gene TRBD1, 5 bases. The germline V and J ends were trimmed by 1 base and 4 bases, with 8 bases remaining between them. The CDR3 loop spans 14 amino acids. The germline CDR1 and CDR2 sequences are MGHRA and YSYEKL. The CDR3 loop reads CASSQVQGNQPQHF. CDR3 in DNA: TGCGCCAGCAGCCAAGTCCAGGGTAATCAGCCCCAGCATTTT.

The chain employs TRBV5-4 and TRBJ2-3; unclear D gene. With 6 bases removed from V and 3 bases from J, the gap between germline ends came to 8 bases. Germline-derived CDR1 and CDR2 are SGHNT and YYREEE (reference sequence). The CDR3 spans 12 residues. CDR3 protein: CASKEQTDTQYF. The CDR3 DNA sequence: TGTGCCAGCAAAGAACAAACAGATACGCAGTATTTT.

V usage is TRBV6-2 or TRBV6-3 and J usage is TRBJ2-7; perhaps TRBD1 as D (6 bases). With 0 bases removed from V and 3 bases from J, the gap between germline ends came to 12 bases. Germline V gene sequence: CDR1 MNHEY, CDR2 SVGEGT. The CDR3 is 15 amino acids. CDR3 DNA: TGTGCCAGCAGTTACTCGGGGGACATATTCTACGAGCAGTACTTC. Its translation is CASSYSGDIFYEQYF.

J is TRBJ2-5 and V is TRBV7-9; 15 nucleotides agree with TRBD2. CDR1 SEHNR and CDR2 FQNEAQ come from the germline V gene (reference sequence). The CDR3 has 18 amino acids. Trimming took 4 bases from V and 2 from J; bases not matched to a gene: 8. The CDR3 DNA sequence: TGTGCCAGCAGCTCCGGACTAGCGGGAGGGATAGATCAAGAGACCCAGTACTTC. Amino acid sequence: CASSSGLAGGIDQETQYF.

CDR3 nucleotide sequence: TGTGCCAGCAGTTTTCCTCGGACAGGGGCGGACTATGGCTACACCTTC. This encodes CASSFPRTGADYGYTF. V gene TRBV28 combines with J gene TRBJ1-2; 9 bases fit TRBD1. Looked up from germline, CDR1 is MDHEN and CDR2 is SYDVKM. Trimming removed 3 bases from V and 3 bases from J; junction bases left unmatched: 8. The CDR3 spans 16 residues.

The chain couples TRBV2 to TRBJ2-1; 8 bases map to TRBD2. Germline assignment: CDR1 SNHLY and CDR2 FYNNEI. The length of the CDR3 is 19 residues. The V and J ends lost 2 bases and 4 bases, in that order; junction bases with no gene match: 16. CDR3 protein: CASSERGGTWPMRYNEQFF. The CDR3 DNA sequence: TGTGCCAGCAGTGAACGGGGGGGGACTTGGCCTATGAGATACAATGAGCAGTTCTTC.

This clone was counted between two and nine times. This sequence joins TRBV19 and TRBJ1-5; D perhaps matches TRBD1 (5 bases). Trimming stripped 2 bases from V and 5 bases from J, with 10 bases between. Germline CDR1 LNHDA, CDR2 SQIVND (reference sequence). CDR3 length: 14 residues. This CDR3 reads CASSITGGDQPQHF. DNA for the CDR3: TGTGCCAGTAGTATAACAGGAGGGGATCAGCCCCAGCATTTT.

V gene TRBV28 combines with J gene TRBJ1-1; D gene unclear. The CDR3 is made up of 12 amino acids. Germline loops: CDR1 MDHEN, CDR2 SYDVKM. Trimming left V 3 bases short and J 4 bases short, with 6 bases between. The CDR3 sequence is CASSFQSTEAFF. In DNA form, the CDR3 reads TGTGCCAGCAGTTTTCAGTCCACTGAAGCTTTCTTT.

The chain is built from TRBV4-1 and TRBJ2-7; 8 bases fit TRBD1. The length of the CDR3 is 17 residues. J gave up 5 bases and V 0 bases, and 12 bases lay outside the gene matches. Germline V gene data show CDR1 as MGHRA and CDR2 as YSYEKL. Here the CDR3 DNA reads TGCGCCAGCAGCCAAGAATTGTTGGACAGGGAAGGCGACGAGCAGTACTTC. This gives the protein CASSQELLDREGDEQYF.

V and J are TRBV24-1 and TRBJ1-2; TRBD1 agrees at 8 bases. Germline V gene sequence: CDR1 KGHDR, CDR2 SFDVKD. The V and J ends lost 4 bases and 8 bases, in that order; junction bases with no gene match: 11. This CDR3 contains 15 residues. The CDR3 DNA reads as TGTGCCACCAGTGACGACACAGGGGGATCGTGGGGCTACACCTTC. Translating gives CATSDDTGGSWGYTF.

Here the CDR3 reads CASSPGTGSNYGYTF. For the CDR3, the DNA is TGTGCCAGCAGCCCCGGGACAGGATCTAACTATGGCTACACCTTC. The gene calls are TRBV7-2 and TRBJ1-2; TRBD1 matches 8 bases. The CDR3 has 15 amino acids. Germline CDR1 SGHTA, CDR2 FQGNSA. V was pared by 5 bases and J by 0 bases, with 5 bases of the junction left unmatched.

The V and J genes are TRBV7-2 and TRBJ2-2; D is possibly TRBD2 (5 bases). Trimming took off 2 bases at V and 2 bases at J, with 12 bases between the two ends. Germline lookup yields CDR1 SGHTA and CDR2 FQGNSA. This CDR3 region has 16 residues. CDR3 sequence reads: CASSLNGGINTGELFF. DNA for the CDR3: TGTGCCAGCAGCTTAAATGGAGGTATCAACACCGGGGAGCTGTTTTTT.

The chain has TRBV13 and TRBJ2-7; D is unclear. Trimming removed 6 bases from V and 3 bases from J, with 18 bases in between. The germline V gene encodes CDR1 PRHDT and CDR2 FYEKMQ (reference sequence). The CDR3 is made up of 15 amino acids. The CDR3 DNA is TGTGCCAGCAGTTTGATAGCCCTCCCCCACTACGAGCAGTACTTC. Translation gives CASSLIALPHYEQYF.

V usage is TRBV6-5 and J usage is TRBJ1-4; no definite D call. The V gene lost 4 bases and the J gene lost 0 bases, with 6 bases spanning the gap. Germline loops: CDR1 MNHEY, CDR2 SVGAGI. The CDR3 runs 14 residues. CDR3 region: CASSLSATNEKLFF. The CDR3 coding sequence is TGTGCCAGCAGTTTGAGCGCAACTAATGAAAAACTGTTTTTT.

This clone has just a few counts. V usage is TRBV10-1 and J usage is TRBJ1-1; 9 bases are a match to TRBD1. Trimming at V came to 2 bases and at J to 7 bases, leaving 2 bases not matched to a gene. This CDR3 has 13 amino acids. Germline V gene sequence: CDR1 WNHNN, CDR2 SYGVQD (reference sequence). CDR3 DNA: TGCGCCAGCAGTGAGGGACAGGGGTATGAAGCTTTCTTT. Translation: CASSEGQGYEAFF.

This chain uses TRBV4-3 with TRBJ1-2; D might be TRBD1 (5 bases). The germline gives CDR1 LGHNA, CDR2 YSLEER. The CDR3 consists of 13 residues. Trimming took 1 base from V and 5 from J, leaving 8 bases between them. The CDR3 DNA sequence: TGCGCCAGCAGCCAAGCGGGGGGGTATGGCTACACCTTC. Protein product: CASSQAGGYGYTF.

The rearrangement links TRBV19 to TRBJ2-3, with 10 positions matching TRBD2. The CDR3 sequence is 17 residues long. Germline lookup yields CDR1 LNHDA and CDR2 SQIVND (reference sequence). The V gene end was trimmed by 3 bases and the J gene end by 4 bases; junction bases not matched to a gene: 10. CDR3 DNA sequence: TGTGCCAGTAGTATGTCTACTAGCGGGACGGGGCCAGATACGCAGTATTTT. Amino acid sequence: CASSMSTSGTGPDTQYF.

The gene calls are TRBV19 and TRBJ2-5; tentatively, D is TRBD2 (6 bases). V dropped 5 bases and J dropped 5 bases, with 12 bases sitting between them. Germline CDR1 LNHDA, CDR2 SQIVND (reference sequence). The CDR3 spans 13 residues. The CDR3 is CASSQGAGETQYF. CDR3 bases: TGTGCCAGTAGTCAAGGGGCGGGGGAGACCCAGTACTTC.

The chain combines TRBV11-3 with TRBJ2-1; the D is unclear. Germline CDR1 and CDR2: SGHNT and YENEEA. Trimming removed 5 bases from V and 5 bases from J, with 13 bases in between. This CDR3 is 14 amino acids long. CDR3 coding DNA: TGTGCCAGCAGCCCCGACACGATAAACAATGAGCAGTTCTTC. This codes for CASSPDTINNEQFF.

The chain uses TRBV19 and TRBJ1-5, with 7 bases aligning to TRBD1. This CDR3 is 16 amino acids long. Per germline, CDR1 LNHDA and CDR2 SQIVND (reference sequence). V was clipped by 7 bases and J by 5 bases; unmatched bases: 14. The CDR3 DNA is TGTGCCAGTACCCCGACCCGACAGGGCTATTATCAGCCCCAGCATTTT. Its translation: CASTPTRQGYYQPQHF.

In this sample, this clone turned up once. This rearrangement joins TRBV15 to TRBJ2-1, with D possibly matching TRBD2 (5 bases). CDR3 size: 16 residues. V lost 3 bases and J lost 2, with 14 bases in between. In germline, CDR1 is LNHNV, CDR2 YYDKDF (reference sequence). CDR3 nucleotide sequence: TGTGCCACCAGCAGCCAAACAGCGGCTCCCTACAATGAGCAGTTCTTC. Its translation is CATSSQTAAPYNEQFF.

The genes are TRBV15 and TRBJ2-7; D call uncertain. Germline CDR1 reads LNHNV; CDR2 reads YYDKDF (reference sequence). The CDR3 runs to 15 residues. Trimming took 0 bases from V and 0 from J, leaving 9 bases between them. CDR3 sequence (DNA): TGTGCCACCAGCAGAGATAGTGTTGTCTCCTACGAGCAGTACTTC. As protein: CATSRDSVVSYEQYF.

J is TRBJ2-1 and V is TRBV6-1; maybe TRBD2 (6 bases). Per the germline V gene, CDR1 is MNHNS and CDR2 is SASEGT. The V gene lost 0 bases and the J gene lost 0 bases, with 6 bases spanning the gap. The CDR3 consists of 15 residues. The CDR3 sequence: CASSEASGSYNEQFF. DNA of the CDR3: TGTGCCAGCAGTGAAGCTAGCGGCTCCTACAATGAGCAGTTCTTC.

The chain links TRBV23-1 to TRBJ2-5, with D maybe TRBD2 (5 bases). TRBV23-1 is identified as an open reading frame with a role that is uncertain. Trimming cost V 2 bases and J 2 bases, with 9 bases left between them. The CDR3 loop spans 14 amino acids. Here the CDR3 reads CASSQIRDQETQYF. The CDR3 bases are TGCGCCAGCAGTCAAATCCGGGATCAAGAGACCCAGTACTTC.

The chain uses TRBV3-1 (or the pseudogene TRBV3-2) and TRBJ1-2; 7 bases are shared with TRBD1. The germline V gene has CDR1 LGHDT and CDR2 YNNKEL (reference sequence). V trimming: 4 bases; J trimming: 8 bases; junction bases outside the gene matches: 13. This CDR3 has 15 residues. CDR3 DNA sequence: TGTGCCAGCAGCCCCCGAGACAGGGCCCAGTACGGCTACACCTTC. It yields the protein CASSPRDRAQYGYTF.

The chain uses TRBV6-5 and TRBJ2-7; D is unresolved. Trimming removed 2 bases from V and 3 bases from J, with 11 bases in between. The CDR3 is 14 residues long. Germline loops: CDR1 MNHEY, CDR2 SVGAGI. This chain's CDR3 is CASSYAQNGYEQYF. The CDR3 coding sequence is TGTGCCAGCAGTTACGCTCAGAATGGCTACGAGCAGTACTTC.

CDR3 sequence (DNA): TGTGCCAGCAGTTCCTTGACAGGGAGGACAGATACGCAGTATTTT. Its translation: CASSSLTGRTDTQYF. The rearrangement links TRBV28 to TRBJ2-3; D possibly corresponds to TRBD1 (7 bases). Per the germline V gene, CDR1 is MDHEN and CDR2 is SYDVKM. CDR3 size: 15 residues. The V and J ends lost 4 bases and 3 bases respectively, with 14 bases between them.

V usage is TRBV5-4 and J usage is TRBJ2-7; unclear D gene. The CDR3 has 12 amino acids. V dropped 4 bases and J dropped 6 bases, with 11 bases sitting between them. CDR1 and CDR2 from the germline V gene are SGHNT and YYREEE (reference sequence). The CDR3 protein is CASSPEPSEQYF. CDR3 DNA: TGTGCCAGCAGCCCTGAGCCTAGCGAGCAGTACTTC. The full variable domain, with the rest looked up from reference TRBV5-4 and TRBJ2-7, is ETGVTQSPTHLIKTRGQQVTLRCSSQSGHNTVSWYQQALGQGPQFIFQYYREEENGRGNFPPRFSGLQFPNYSSELNVNALELDDSALYLCASSPEPSEQYFGPGTRLTVT.

The V and J genes are TRBV6-2 or TRBV6-3 and TRBJ2-1; D is possibly TRBD2 (5 bases). The germline gives CDR1 MNHEY, CDR2 SVGEGT. V gave up 2 bases and J gave up 6 bases, with 14 bases separating them. This CDR3 is 15 amino acids long. The CDR3 loop reads CASSYGSPRSNEQFF. The CDR3 DNA sequence: TGTGCCAGCAGTTACGGGAGCCCGAGGAGCAATGAGCAGTTCTTC.

V usage is TRBV5-6 and J usage is TRBJ1-6; tentative D call: TRBD1 (5 bases). The CDR3 totals 16 residues. Germline V gene sequence: CDR1 SGHDT, CDR2 YYEEEE. V was clipped by 1 base and J by 6 bases, with 14 bases between them. For the CDR3, the DNA is TGTGCCAGCAGCTTGTGGGGCGCGGGGTTTAATTCACCCCTCCACTTT. Its protein product is CASSLWGAGFNSPLHF.